The T cell receptor beta chain under discussion was sequenced for a study of graft-versus-host responses after intestinal transplantation (dated by TCRdb to the early 2020s). For the study in its entirety: Recipients received multivisceral, liver-intestinal, or isolated intestinal transplants. Rather than being sequenced by the commercial service, samples from three later patients were sequenced in-house on an Illumina MiSeq and processed with MiXCR. After intestinal transplantation, graft-versus-host and host-versus-graft alloreactive T cell clones in the graft, circulation and bone marrow were tracked using bulk TCR-beta CDR3 sequencing. Alloreactive clones were identified by sequencing pre-transplant mixed lymphocyte reaction products and comparing them with unstimulated pre-transplant donor and recipient T cells. A peak of at least 4% donor T cells among recipient peripheral blood mononuclear cells was the definition used for donor T cell macrochimerism. The cohort enrolled about two dozen intestinal transplant recipients, one of whom was a retransplant, and a few patients without pretransplant specimens were excluded. Every recipient was given anti-thymocyte globulin induction, followed by about three years of maintenance tacrolimus and steroids. Results the study describes overall, beyond this receptor: GvH clones were detected in recipient bone marrow, and some of these GvH clones were observed earlier in ileal mucosa or blood, consistent with an intestinal mucosal origin. Early after transplant, peak levels of circulating GvH clones were associated with declines in HvG clones. Conclusions were limited by the relatively low number and heterogeneity of intestinal transplant patients. High GvH to HvG T cell clonal ratios were observed in the allografts of patients with donor T cell macrochimerism.

Inclusive of the bounding cysteine and phenylalanine, the CDR3 is 14 residues long. CDR3 DNA only is kept here, 42 bases in frame from base 1. The germline V gene yields SGHNT for CDR1 and YENEEA for CDR2. V is pruned by 5 bases and J by 5 bases, leaving 5 bases of the junction without a gene match. With respect to this clone: Which antigen it targets is not known. No much larger clone is present one base from it, and per-base qualities are unavailable.

The library was made by the immunoSEQ multiplex PCR assay. For most patients, genomic DNA was isolated with the Qiagen DNeasy Blood and Tissue Kit and sent frozen to Adaptive Biotechnologies for TCR sequencing. High-throughput TCR-beta CDR3 sequencing of genomic DNA from most patients was performed by Adaptive Biotechnologies. As for the authors' bioinformatics: Adaptive's ImmunoSEQ software was the source of the TCR sequencing data for about 20 patients, while a few other patients were processed with MiXCR and VDJtools. To correct CD4 versus CD8 sorting errors, sequences present in both subsets at a frequency ratio below 5:1 were removed. CDR3 nucleotide sequences shared between donor and recipient were removed because the origin of such sequences could not be assigned. To be classed as alloreactive, a clone needed at least 2-fold expansion over unstimulated cells and a minimum CFSE-low frequency of 0.002% (template counts) or 0.001% (read counts). Mappable clones were those detected in sequenced pre-transplant spleen, lymph node, or MLR CFSE-low populations of the donor or recipient. The cumulative frequency of alloreactive clones was calculated as a percentage of all sequences, weighted by copy number. What TCRdb holds here is the immuneACCESS table cut down to in-frame rearrangements. Part of the clones is not present; checked against another copy, under half of the missing clones reflect an unresolved V gene, and the others are unexplained. V and J calls and clone size are as listed in that table; D and trimming were resolved from the DNA. The sample contains roughly 100,000 clones, more than 75% of them found a single time. The ten largest make up about 0.9% of the sample.

The time point label, as the study defines it: cells obtained before transplantation from donor or recipient. CD3+CD4+ and CD3+CD8+ populations were FACS-sorted from unstimulated pre-transplant donor and recipient cells taken from spleen or lymph nodes. This chain joins TRBV11-3 to TRBJ1-3; TRBD1 aligns with 8 central bases. This receptor was taken from a human donor who received an intestinal transplant. The specimen comprised unstimulated CD4+ T cells sorted from spleen or lymph node cells, sampled before intestinal transplant. The CDR3 region: CASSPTGVRNTIYF. Read as DNA, the sequence is TGTGCCAGCAGCCCGACAGGGGTGAGAAACACCATATATTTT.